One sample yielded the 14 T cell receptor beta chains listed below, sequenced in a study of T cells in women clearing cervical HPV infection. The protocol was immunoSEQ multiplex PCR, while the TCRdb copy is restricted to in-frame clones and leaves out a portion. This sample's table has tens of thousands of clones. The sequencing sample was made of blood buffy coat. Receptors originate from a woman between 18 and 70 years old with a cervical HPV16 infection that either progressed to CIN3+ or cleared (not recorded which).

Concerning this clone itself: The CDR3 end lies 3 residues beyond the end of the read and is filled in from the germline J gene. The V gene is TRBV20-1, the J gene TRBJ2-7; TRBD1 agrees at 8 bases. V shed 4 bases and J 3 bases; nucleotides not matched to a gene: 2. The CDR3 is made up of 12 amino acids. Germline values: CDR1 DFQATT, CDR2 SNEGSKA (reference sequence). The CDR3 region is CSATTGGYEQYF. The CDR3 DNA, read in part, is TGCAGTGCTACTACAGGGGGCTACGAG.

Note on this clone: The germline gene is not matched at one end of the junction; a read error may be the cause. The read falls 3 residues short of the CDR3 end, and the missing part is taken from the germline J gene. The chain recombines TRBV7-6 with TRBJ2-3, with TRBD1 matching 9 bases. The CDR3 is 16 amino acids. Germline assignment: CDR1 SGHVS and CDR2 FNYEAQ. The sequenced CDR3 bases are TGTGCCAGCAGCTTAAGGTCGGGACAGGGTTCAGAGACG. The encoded protein is CASSLRSGQGSET. The entire CDR3 is CASSLRSGQGSETQYF. Supplemented by reference TRBV7-6 and TRBJ2-3, the full variable domain reads GAGVSQSPRYKVTKRGQDVALRCDPISGHVSLYWYRQALGQGPEFLTYFNYEAQQDKSGLPNDRFSAERPEGSISTLTIQRTEQRDSAMYRCASSLRSGQGSETQYFGPGTRLTVL.

The CDR3 bases that were read are TGTGCCAGCAGGGGACAGGGCCAAGAGACC. This sequence encodes CASRGQGQET. The full CDR3 protein is CASRGQGQETQYF. The chain employs TRBV2 and TRBJ2-5, with 9 bases matching TRBD1. The read ends 3 residues before the CDR3 terminus; that terminus is restored from the germline J gene. Trimming removed 6 bases from V and 1 base from J; junction bases left unmatched: 0. Per germline, CDR1 SNHLY and CDR2 FYNNEI. The CDR3 spans 13 residues.

With regard to this clone: With the read ending 3 residues before the CDR3 end, the germline J gene is used to fill in that end. This chain uses TRBV20-1 with TRBJ1-5; D is possibly TRBD1 (5 bases). Germline CDR1 is DFQATT and CDR2 is SNEGSKA (reference sequence). Trimming took off 0 bases at V and 7 bases at J, with 13 bases between the two ends. The CDR3 is 14 residues long. The sequenced part of the CDR3 DNA is TGCAGTGCTAGAGAAGGGGAGGGGTTGCAGCCC. Translation: CSAREGEGLQP. The full CDR3 reads CSAREGEGLQPQHF.

The CDR3 loop is CASSDRASRGETQYF. Partial CDR3 DNA: TGTGCCAGCAGTGATAGGGCCAGCAGGGGAGAGACC. The chain employs TRBV2 and TRBJ2-5; D perhaps matches TRBD1 (6 bases). From the germline J gene comes the end of the CDR3, since the read stops 3 residues before it. V was shortened by 3 bases and J by 4 bases, with 15 bases between the two germline ends. Germline V lookup: CDR1 SNHLY, CDR2 FYNNEI. The CDR3 spans 15 residues.

Concerning this clone itself: Read data end 3 residues before the CDR3 end; the end is taken from the germline J gene. The chain joins TRBV13 to TRBJ2-5, with 7 bases matching TRBD2. The V gene's germline CDR1 is PRHDT and CDR2 FYEKMQ (reference sequence). V lost 5 bases to trimming and J lost 4 bases; unmatched junction nucleotides: 10. The CDR3 is 15 residues long. The sequenced CDR3 bases are TGTGCCAGCAGCGGCTCCCTGGGGGGGAGAGAGACC. This translates into CASSGSLGGRET. The complete CDR3 protein is CASSGSLGGRETQYF.

Comment on this clone: With the read ending 3 residues before the CDR3 end, the germline J gene is used to fill in that end. The V gene is TRBV18, the J gene TRBJ2-4, with D hard to call. The germline V gene encodes CDR1 KGHSH and CDR2 LQKENI. The CDR3 length is 14 residues. This CDR3 reads CASSPPRLNYGQYF. CDR3 DNA, as far as it was read: TGTGCCAGCTCACCACCGCGCCTAAACTATGGT.

The CDR3 region is CASSSGTNYGYTF. The covered CDR3 bases are TGTGCCAGCAGTTCTGGCACTAACTATGGC. This chain uses TRBV7-8 with TRBJ1-2, with unresolved D. The read terminates 3 residues before the CDR3 end, so the remaining end is supplied by the germline J gene. The germline CDR1 and CDR2 sequences are SGHVS and FQNEAQ. CDR3 length equals 13 residues. Trimming left V 6 bases short and J 0 bases short, with 8 bases between.

About this clone itself: Compared with germline, one end of the junction differs, possibly owing to a read error. Additional DNA sequences in this sample encode the identical CDR3. CDR3 DNA (partial): TGTGCCAGCAGCCAGACGGGTGGAAACACG. Amino acids: CASSQTGGNT. In full, the CDR3 reads CASSQTGGNTIYF. This chain uses TRBV7-9 with TRBJ1-3; D not certain. The CDR3 end is not reached by the read, which stops 3 residues before it; the germline J gene fills it in. CDR3 size: 13 residues. The V gene's germline CDR1 is SEHNR and CDR2 FQNEAQ (reference sequence).

On this clone itself: Read sequence stops 3 residues before the CDR3 end, and the germline J gene provides the missing end. V gene TRBV20-1 combines with J gene TRBJ1-6, with TRBD1 identical over 9 bases. After removal of 5 bases from V and 10 bases from J, the junction contained 9 bases not matched to a gene. The germline CDR1 and CDR2 sequences are DFQATT and SNEGSKA (reference sequence). CDR3 length: 14 residues. CDR3 sequence reads: CSAQDRGSGSPLHF. The covered CDR3 bases are TGCAGTGCTCAGGACAGGGGTTCAGGGTCACCC.

Comment on this clone: The read ends 3 residues before the CDR3 terminus; that terminus is restored from the germline J gene. The chain links TRBV20-1 to TRBJ2-3, with D uncertain. The CDR3 covers 15 residues. Trimming shortened V by 2 bases and J by 1 base, and 13 bases separated the two germline ends. From germline, CDR1 is DFQATT and CDR2 SNEGSKA (reference sequence). The part of the CDR3 DNA that was read is TGCAGTGCTAGACTCCCGGTGTTTGGCACAGATACG. It encodes CSARLPVFGTDT. The whole CDR3 sequence is CSARLPVFGTDTQYF.

Turning to this clone: The read ends 3 residues shy of where the CDR3 ends; the end is completed using the germline J gene. The chain uses TRBV7-9 and TRBJ2-4; D ambiguous. Germline V gene data show CDR1 as SEHNR and CDR2 as FQNEAQ (reference sequence). The CDR3 runs 15 residues. CDR3 region: CASSLESAPLYGQYF. The covered CDR3 bases are TGTGCCAGCAGCTTAGAGTCTGCGCCCTTATATGGT.

For this clone: The read falls 3 residues short of the CDR3 end, and the missing part is taken from the germline J gene. This chain links TRBV2 with TRBJ2-3, with 14 bases lining up with TRBD2. The CDR3 is 14 residues long. The V and J ends lost 7 bases and 7 bases, in that order; junction bases with no gene match: 4. In germline, CDR1 is SNHLY, CDR2 FYNNEI. The CDR3 sequence is CASKTSGGGNTQYF. The covered CDR3 bases are TGTGCCAGCAAGACTAGCGGGGGGGGGAATACG.

Details on this clone: The read terminates 3 residues before the CDR3 end, so the remaining end is supplied by the germline J gene. The chain is built from TRBV2 and TRBJ2-6; D is undetermined. This CDR3 spans 13 amino acids. Germline-derived CDR1 and CDR2 are SNHLY and FYNNEI. V lost 5 bases, J lost 3 bases, and 5 bases lay in between. The CDR3 spells CASSRGGANVLTF. The CDR3 bases that were read are TGTGCCAGCAGTAGAGGTGGGGCCAACGTC. Variable domain in full (rest from reference TRBV2 and TRBJ2-6): EPEVTQTPSHQVTQMGQEVILRCVPISNHLYFYWYRQILGQKVEFLVSFYNNEISEKSEIFDDQFSVERPDGSNFTLKIRSTKLEDSAMYFCASSRGGANVLTFGAGSRLTVL.